One and the same sample provided the 11 T cell receptor beta chains below, sequenced in a study of monozygotic twins with inflammatory bowel disease. TCRdb processed the 5' RACE reads again and assigns one entry to each CDR3 protein, with no DNA. The sample has 150,000 or so distinct CDR3 sequences, and its top ten clones hold 6% to 9.5%. The specimen sequenced was blood. The receptors here all came from a human donor with ulcerative colitis or Crohn's disease, or a healthy co-twin of an affected twin (not recorded which).

The chain carries TRBV28 and TRBJ2-1; the TCRdb call, TRBD1, lacks DNA for checking. In germline, CDR1 is MDHEN, CDR2 SYDVKM. The CDR3 totals 15 residues. CDR3 protein: CATSAGTGARGEQFF.

V and J are TRBV9 and TRBJ2-1; TCRdb's D gene call, TRBD2, goes unchecked for lack of DNA. Germline CDR1 reads SGDLS; CDR2 reads YYNGEE. There are 17 residues in the CDR3. This CDR3 reads CASSVAPLAVDYNEQFF.

CDR3 residues: CATSDKGKETQYF. The genes are TRBV24-1 and TRBJ2-5; there is no DNA to check the TCRdb D call of TRBD1. Germline CDR1 KGHDR, CDR2 SFDVKD. The CDR3 consists of 13 residues.

The chain employs TRBV12-3 or TRBV12-4 and TRBJ1-5. This CDR3 has 14 residues. The CDR3 spells CASSPGGRIPPQHF.

The chain couples TRBV5-6 to TRBJ1-1; the TRBD1 assignment by TCRdb is unverifiable without DNA. This CDR3 is 12 amino acids long. Germline-derived CDR1 and CDR2 are SGHDT and YYEEEE. CDR3 loop: CASSLAGRRAFF.

The chain joins TRBV11-3 to TRBJ2-5; without DNA, the TCRdb call of TRBD2 cannot be checked. The CDR3 consists of 16 residues. Per the germline V gene, CDR1 is SGHNT and CDR2 is YENEEA. The CDR3 spells CASSPGDSGRGETQYF.

V is TRBV29-1 and J is TRBJ2-4; as DNA is missing, the TRBD1 call by TCRdb cannot be tested. Germline V CDR1 and CDR2: SQVTM, ANQGSEA. The CDR3 totals 14 residues. CDR3 amino acids: CSVETGGPKNIQYF.

The gene calls are TRBV19 and TRBJ1-1; TCRdb gives TRBD1 as the D gene, but with no DNA this cannot be confirmed. The CDR3 consists of 14 residues. Germline CDR1 and CDR2: LNHDA and SQIVND (reference sequence). This CDR3 is CASTPDRGRAEAFF.

The V gene is TRBV18, the J gene TRBJ1-1; TCRdb reports TRBD1, a call that lacks DNA to check it against. The CDR3 extends over 14 amino acids. Germline V gene sequence: CDR1 KGHSH, CDR2 LQKENI. The CDR3 region is CASSAGQSNTEAFF.

The CDR3 here is CASSDRNQETQYF. The chain combines TRBV25-1 with TRBJ2-5. The germline V gene encodes CDR1 MGHDK and CDR2 SYGVNS. The CDR3 runs to 13 residues.

The chain is built from TRBV4-2 and TRBJ2-3; as DNA is missing, the TRBD2 call by TCRdb cannot be tested. CDR1 and CDR2 from the germline V gene are LGHNA and YNFKEQ. The CDR3 length is 19 residues. The CDR3 sequence: CASSQDRTSGGPGTDTQYF.